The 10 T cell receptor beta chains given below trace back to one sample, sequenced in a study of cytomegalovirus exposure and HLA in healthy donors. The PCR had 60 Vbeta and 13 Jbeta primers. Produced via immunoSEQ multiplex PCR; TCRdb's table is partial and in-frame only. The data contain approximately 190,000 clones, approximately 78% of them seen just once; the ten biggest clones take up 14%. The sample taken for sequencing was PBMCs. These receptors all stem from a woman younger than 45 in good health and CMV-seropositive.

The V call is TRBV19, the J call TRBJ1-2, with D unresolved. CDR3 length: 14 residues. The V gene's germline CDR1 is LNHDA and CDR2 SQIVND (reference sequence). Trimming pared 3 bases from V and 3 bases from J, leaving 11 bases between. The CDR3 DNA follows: TGTGCCAGTAGTATCTTCTACGGGGACTATGGCTACACCTTC. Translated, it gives CASSIFYGDYGYTF.

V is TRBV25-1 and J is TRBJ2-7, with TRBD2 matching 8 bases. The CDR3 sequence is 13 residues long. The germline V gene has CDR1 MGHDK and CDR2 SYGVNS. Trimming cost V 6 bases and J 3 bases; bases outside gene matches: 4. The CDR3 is CASRASGLYEQYF. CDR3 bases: TGTGCCAGCAGGGCTAGCGGGCTCTACGAGCAGTACTTC.

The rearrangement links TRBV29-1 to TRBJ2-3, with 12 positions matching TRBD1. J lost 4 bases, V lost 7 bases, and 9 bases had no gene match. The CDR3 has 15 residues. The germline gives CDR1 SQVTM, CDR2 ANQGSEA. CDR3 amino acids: CSAPGQGALADTQYF. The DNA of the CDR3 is TGCAGCGCCCCGGGACAGGGGGCACTGGCAGATACGCAGTATTTT.

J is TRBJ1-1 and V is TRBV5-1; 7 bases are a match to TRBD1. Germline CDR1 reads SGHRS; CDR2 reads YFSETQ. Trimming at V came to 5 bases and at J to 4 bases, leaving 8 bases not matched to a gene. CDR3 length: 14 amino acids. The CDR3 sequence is CASSLDRAITEAFF. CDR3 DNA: TGCGCCAGCAGTTTAGACAGGGCGATCACTGAAGCTTTCTTT. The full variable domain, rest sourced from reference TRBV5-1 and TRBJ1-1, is KAGVTQTPRYLIKTRGQQVTLSCSPISGHRSVSWYQQTPGQGLQFLFEYFSETQRNKGNFPGRFSGRQFSNSRSEMNVSTLELGDSALYLCASSLDRAITEAFFGQGTRLTVV.

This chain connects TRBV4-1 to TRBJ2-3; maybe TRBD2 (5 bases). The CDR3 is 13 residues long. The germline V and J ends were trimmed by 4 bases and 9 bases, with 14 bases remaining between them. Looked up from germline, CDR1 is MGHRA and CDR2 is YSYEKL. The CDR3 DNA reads TGCGCCAGCAGCCTCGCCCTCGGGGAGACGCAGTATTTT. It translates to CASSLALGETQYF.

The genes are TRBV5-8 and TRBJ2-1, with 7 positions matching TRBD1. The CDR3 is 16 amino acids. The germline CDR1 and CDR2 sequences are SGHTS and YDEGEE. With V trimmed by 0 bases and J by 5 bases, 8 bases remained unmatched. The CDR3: CASSLARTGSNNEQFF. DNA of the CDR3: TGTGCCAGCAGCTTGGCCCGGACAGGATCAAACAATGAGCAGTTCTTC.

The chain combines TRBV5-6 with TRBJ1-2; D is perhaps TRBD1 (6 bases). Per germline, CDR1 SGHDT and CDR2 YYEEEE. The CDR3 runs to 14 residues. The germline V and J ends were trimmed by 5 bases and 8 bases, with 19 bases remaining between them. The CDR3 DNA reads TGTGCCAGCAGTACACTACAGGGCCCCTTCGGCTACACCTTC. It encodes CASSTLQGPFGYTF.

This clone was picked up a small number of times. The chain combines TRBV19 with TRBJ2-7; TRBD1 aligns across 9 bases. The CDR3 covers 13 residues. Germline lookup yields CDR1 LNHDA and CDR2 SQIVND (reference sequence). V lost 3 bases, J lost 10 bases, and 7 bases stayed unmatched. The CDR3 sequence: CASSMGDRGEQYF. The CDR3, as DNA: TGTGCCAGTAGTATGGGCGACAGGGGGGAACAGTACTTC.

CDR3 coding DNA: TGTGCCAGCAGCGTAGATTCGGTGGACACTGAAGCTTTCTTT. The encoded protein is CASSVDSVDTEAFF. The chain carries TRBV9 and TRBJ1-1; no reliable D call. Trimming pared 0 bases from V and 3 bases from J, leaving 9 bases between. There are 14 residues in the CDR3. The germline V gene encodes CDR1 SGDLS and CDR2 YYNGEE.

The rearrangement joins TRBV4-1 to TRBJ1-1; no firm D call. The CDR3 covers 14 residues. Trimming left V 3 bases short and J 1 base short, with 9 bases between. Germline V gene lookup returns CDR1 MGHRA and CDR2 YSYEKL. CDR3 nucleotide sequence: TGCGCCAGCAGCCAGAACGAGTGGAACACTGAAGCTTTCTTT. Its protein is CASSQNEWNTEAFF.